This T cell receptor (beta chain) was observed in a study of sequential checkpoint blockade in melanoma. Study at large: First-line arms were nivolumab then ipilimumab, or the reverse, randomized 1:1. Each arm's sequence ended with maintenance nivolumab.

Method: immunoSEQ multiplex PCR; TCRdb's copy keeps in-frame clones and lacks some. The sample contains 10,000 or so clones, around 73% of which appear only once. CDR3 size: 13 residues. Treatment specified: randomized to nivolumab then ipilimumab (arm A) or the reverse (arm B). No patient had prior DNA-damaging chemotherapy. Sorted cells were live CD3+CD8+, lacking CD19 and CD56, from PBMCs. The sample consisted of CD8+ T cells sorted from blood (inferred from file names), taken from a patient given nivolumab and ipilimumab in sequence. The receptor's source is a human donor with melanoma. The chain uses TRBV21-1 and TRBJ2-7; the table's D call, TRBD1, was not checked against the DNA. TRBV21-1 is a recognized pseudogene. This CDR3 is CASSKQGYYEQYV. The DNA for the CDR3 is TGTGCCAGCAGCAAACAGGGCTACTACGAGCAGTACGTC.